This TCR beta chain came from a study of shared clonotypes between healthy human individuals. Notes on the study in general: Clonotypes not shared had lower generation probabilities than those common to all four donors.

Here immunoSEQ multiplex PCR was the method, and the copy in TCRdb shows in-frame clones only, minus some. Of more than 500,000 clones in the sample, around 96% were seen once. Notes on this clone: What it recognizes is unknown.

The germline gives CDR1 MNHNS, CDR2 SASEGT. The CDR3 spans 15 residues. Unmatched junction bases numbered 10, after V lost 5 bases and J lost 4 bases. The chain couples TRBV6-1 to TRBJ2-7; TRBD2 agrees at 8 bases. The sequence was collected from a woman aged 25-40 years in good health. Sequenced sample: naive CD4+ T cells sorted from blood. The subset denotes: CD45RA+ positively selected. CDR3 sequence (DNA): TGTGCCAGCAGTAGAAGCCGGGAGGGCCCTTACGAGCAGTACTTC. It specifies CASSRSREGPYEQYF.